The next 27 T cell receptor beta chains were all read from a single sample in a study of blood T cell repertoires in COVID-19. Clones were read by immunoSEQ multiplex PCR, and TCRdb kept only the in-frame ones, dropping some. The data hold roughly 100,000 clones, with around four fifths observed a single time. Sequencing was carried out using peripheral blood. The receptor set was obtained from a woman in her 70s with acute or convalescent COVID-19.

V is TRBV10-1 and J is TRBJ2-4, with TRBD2 as a possible D gene (5 bases). The CDR3 spans 17 residues. The germline CDR1 and CDR2 sequences are WNHNN and SYGVQD (reference sequence). Trimming removed 0 bases from V and 6 bases from J, with 18 bases in between. CDR3 loop: CASSESGEPLARNIQYF. The CDR3 DNA follows: TGCGCCAGCAGTGAGTCGGGAGAACCCCTGGCCCGAAACATTCAGTACTTC.

V is TRBV3-1 (or the pseudogene TRBV3-2) and J is TRBJ1-2; perhaps TRBD1 as D (5 bases). V shed 1 base and J shed 4 bases, with 16 bases lying between them. Germline CDR1 reads LGHDT; CDR2 reads YNNKEL (reference sequence). The CDR3 totals 16 residues. This CDR3 is CASSQGVGQGIYGYTF. The CDR3 DNA is TGTGCCAGCAGCCAAGGGGTCGGGCAGGGTATCTATGGCTACACCTTC.

The rearrangement joins TRBV4-1 to TRBJ1-4, with D maybe TRBD1 (5 bases). Germline lookup yields CDR1 MGHRA and CDR2 YSYEKL. The CDR3 runs 14 residues. The V gene lost 5 bases and the J gene lost 4 bases, with 11 bases spanning the gap. The chain's CDR3 is CASSTAQGNEKLFF. CDR3 nucleotides: TGCGCCAGCAGCACCGCTCAGGGTAATGAAAAACTGTTTTTT.

This clone came up a few times. The chain employs TRBV5-1 and TRBJ1-2; 7 bases line up with TRBD1. Germline V gives CDR1 SGHRS, CDR2 YFSETQ. V was pared by 3 bases and J by 3 bases, with 8 bases of the junction left unmatched. There are 15 residues in the CDR3. The CDR3 DNA reads as TGCGCCAGCAGCTCACCAGACAGGGAAGACTATGGCTACACCTTC. Amino acid sequence: CASSSPDREDYGYTF. The full variable domain, completed using reference TRBV5-1 and TRBJ1-2, is KAGVTQTPRYLIKTRGQQVTLSCSPISGHRSVSWYQQTPGQGLQFLFEYFSETQRNKGNFPGRFSGRQFSNSRSEMNVSTLELGDSALYLCASSSPDREDYGYTFGSGTRLTVV.

This chain joins TRBV28 and TRBJ1-1; possibly TRBD1 for D (5 bases). The CDR3 has 16 amino acids. The germline V gene has CDR1 MDHEN and CDR2 SYDVKM. Trimming removed 3 bases at V and 0 bases at J, with 14 bases between. CDR3 sequence: CASSFLPREMNTEAFF. Here the CDR3 DNA reads TGTGCCAGCAGTTTTCTCCCCAGGGAAATGAACACTGAAGCTTTCTTT.

This clone was seen more than once but under ten times. The V and J genes are TRBV7-8 and TRBJ1-5; D remains unclear. Germline loops: CDR1 SGHVS, CDR2 FQNEAQ. Trimming left V 5 bases short and J 7 bases short, with 15 bases between. CDR3 length equals 14 residues. The CDR3 region is CASSRDGPGQPQHF. The DNA for the CDR3 is TGTGCCAGCAGCCGAGACGGTCCGGGGCAGCCCCAGCATTTT.

The chain combines TRBV7-2 with TRBJ2-2; a weak D match, TRBD2 (7 bases). The CDR3 loop spans 13 amino acids. The germline V gene encodes CDR1 SGHTA and CDR2 FQGNSA. V was shortened by 11 bases and J by 1 base, with 11 bases between the two germline ends. The CDR3 loop is CAGGDKNTGELFF. The DNA for the CDR3 is TGTGCCGGGGGGGACAAGAACACCGGGGAGCTGTTTTTT.

V gene TRBV14 combines with J gene TRBJ2-5; weak D call: TRBD1 (6 bases). V was clipped by 1 base and J by 5 bases, with 11 bases between them. CDR1 is SGHDN, CDR2 FVKESK, per germline. The length of the CDR3 is 14 residues. The DNA of the CDR3 is TGTGCCAGCAGCCAAGTTTCAGGGGTCGAGACCCAGTACTTC. It translates to CASSQVSGVETQYF.

The rearrangement joins TRBV5-4 to TRBJ2-7; TRBD2 might be the D (5 bases). The V gene's germline CDR1 is SGHNT and CDR2 YYREEE (reference sequence). Trimming took 3 bases from V and 3 from J, leaving 13 bases between them. CDR3 length: 14 amino acids. DNA for the CDR3: TGTGCCAGCAGCTGGGCCCCGGGGAACTACGAGCAGTACTTC. As protein: CASSWAPGNYEQYF.

V is TRBV3-1 (or the pseudogene TRBV3-2) and J is TRBJ1-4; 8 bases fit TRBD1. The germline gives CDR1 LGHDT, CDR2 YNNKEL (reference sequence). The CDR3 contains 16 residues. Trimming removed 0 bases from V and 8 bases from J; junction bases left unmatched: 8. The CDR3 here is CASSQELTGGGEKLFF. The DNA of the CDR3 is TGTGCCAGCAGCCAAGAATTAACAGGGGGAGGAGAAAAACTGTTTTTT.

Remarks on this clone: Being one base from a much bigger clone, this may be a read error. Other DNA sequences in the sample encode the same CDR3. The chain employs TRBV18 and TRBJ2-2, with TRBD1 as a possible D gene (6 bases). Germline-derived CDR1 and CDR2 are KGHSH and LQKENI. Trimming took 3 bases from V and 1 from J, leaving 9 bases between them. This CDR3 is 15 amino acids long. The CDR3 is CASSPPRGNTGELFF. Here the CDR3 DNA reads TGTGCCAGCTCACCGCCCAGGGGGAACACCGGGGAGCTGTTTTTT.

This rearrangement joins TRBV7-6 to TRBJ2-1; the D gene is possibly TRBD2 (7 bases). CDR1 SGHVS and CDR2 FNYEAQ come from the germline V gene. This CDR3 comprises 15 residues. Deletions cut 0 bases from V and 8 bases from J, with 14 bases between. CDR3 residues: CASSLAGGPVDEQFF. The CDR3 DNA reads TGTGCCAGCAGCTTAGCGGGGGGGCCAGTCGATGAGCAGTTCTTC.

This clone was found a few times. V gene TRBV19 combines with J gene TRBJ1-5; a weak D match, TRBD1 (5 bases). With 7 bases removed from V and 0 bases from J, the gap between germline ends came to 13 bases. The CDR3 runs 15 residues. Germline V CDR1 and CDR2: LNHDA, SQIVND (reference sequence). The CDR3 DNA follows: TGTGCCAGTATGAGGTCGGGGGATAGCAATCAGCCCCAGCATTTT. Translation: CASMRSGDSNQPQHF. Full variable domain (rest looked up from reference TRBV19 and TRBJ1-5): DGGITQSPKYLFRKEGQNVTLSCEQNLNHDAMYWYRQDPGQGLRLIYYSQIVNDFQKGDIAEGYSVSREKKESFPLTVTSAQKNPTAFYLCASMRSGDSNQPQHFGDGTRLSIL.

This chain links TRBV20-1 with TRBJ1-5; D might be TRBD1 (6 bases). V dropped 3 bases and J dropped 7 bases, with 13 bases sitting between them. There are 13 residues in the CDR3. Germline lookup yields CDR1 DFQATT and CDR2 SNEGSKA (reference sequence). The CDR3 DNA reads as TGCAGTGCTAGTGATCAGGGGCTACAGCCCCAGCATTTT. Translating gives CSASDQGLQPQHF.

The V and J genes are TRBV24-1 and TRBJ2-5; TRBD1 is a possible D gene (6 bases). In germline, CDR1 is KGHDR, CDR2 SFDVKD. V lost 5 bases and J 3 bases, leaving 15 bases between the germline ends. The CDR3 extends over 15 amino acids. The CDR3 loop reads CATSGPGKGEETQYF. The CDR3 bases are TGTGCCACCAGTGGCCCCGGAAAGGGGGAAGAGACCCAGTACTTC.

This clone has more than one count but fewer than ten. V usage is TRBV7-2 and J usage is TRBJ1-2; 8 bases map to TRBD1. Germline-derived CDR1 and CDR2 are SGHTA and FQGNSA. V shed 5 bases, J shed 2 bases, and the junction held 4 bases outside the gene matches. The CDR3 extends over 14 amino acids. CDR3: CASSRGDRNYGYTF. CDR3 sequence (DNA): TGTGCCAGCAGCCGGGGGGACAGGAACTATGGCTACACCTTC.

The DNA for the CDR3 is TGTGCCAGCAGCTTGGACAGGGAAGGCAATGAGCAGTTCTTC. Protein sequence: CASSLDREGNEQFF. This chain links TRBV11-2 with TRBJ2-1; 8 bases fit TRBD1. The germline CDR1 and CDR2 sequences are SGHAT and FQNNGV. V shed 3 bases and J 6 bases; nucleotides not matched to a gene: 4. The CDR3 contains 14 residues.

Notes on this clone: The sample holds other DNA sequences that translate to the same CDR3. J is TRBJ1-1 and V is TRBV18; 8 nucleotides line up with TRBD1. The CDR3 spans 14 residues. From germline, CDR1 is KGHSH and CDR2 LQKENI. V lost 6 bases to trimming and J lost 1 base; unmatched junction nucleotides: 4. The CDR3 sequence is CASSPGTGNTEAFF. The CDR3 coding sequence is TGTGCCAGCTCCCCCGGGACAGGGAACACTGAAGCTTTCTTT. Drawing the rest from reference TRBV18 and TRBJ1-1, the complete variable domain is NAGVMQNPRHLVRRRGQEARLRCSPMKGHSHVYWYRQLPEEGLKFMVYLQKENIIDESGMPKERFSAEFPKEGPSILRIQQVVRGDSAAYFCASSPGTGNTEAFFGQGTRLTVV.

The rearrangement links TRBV5-1 to TRBJ1-1; 11 bases line up with TRBD1. Germline CDR1 is SGHRS and CDR2 is YFSETQ. The trim removed 4 bases at V and 4 bases at J, leaving 3 bases unmatched. The length of the CDR3 is 14 residues. The CDR3 protein is CASSKGTGGTEAFF. The DNA for the CDR3 is TGCGCCAGCAGCAAAGGGACAGGGGGCACTGAAGCTTTCTTT.

V and J are TRBV15 and TRBJ2-5; 8 nucleotides agree with TRBD2. Germline V gene sequence: CDR1 LNHNV, CDR2 YYDKDF (reference sequence). The trim removed 0 bases at V and 5 bases at J, leaving 20 bases unmatched. The CDR3 length is 20 residues. In nucleotides, the CDR3 is TGTGCCACCAGCAGAGATCTCAGCGGGGGTCCCAATCAATGGGGGGAGACCCAGTACTTC. Amino acid sequence: CATSRDLSGGPNQWGETQYF.

Note on this clone: Other DNA sequences in the sample encode the same CDR3. The V and J genes are TRBV13 and TRBJ1-6; D gene ambiguous. This CDR3 has 14 amino acids. V was trimmed by 9 bases and J by 0 bases, leaving 9 bases between them. Germline CDR1 is PRHDT and CDR2 is FYEKMQ (reference sequence). As DNA, the CDR3 is TGTGCCAGTACCCGGTACTCCTATAATTCACCCCTCCACTTT. It codes for CASTRYSYNSPLHF.

The chain links TRBV7-9 to TRBJ2-1, with a possible D match to TRBD2 (6 bases). Germline CDR1 and CDR2: SEHNR and FQNEAQ (reference sequence). The CDR3 extends over 16 amino acids. Trimming removed 2 bases from V and 5 bases from J, with 16 bases in between. The CDR3 protein is CASSLRVGTFHNEQFF. CDR3 nucleotide sequence: TGTGCCAGCAGCTTAAGGGTGGGGACTTTCCACAATGAGCAGTTCTTC.

The gene calls are TRBV27 and TRBJ2-3, with D unresolved. V was clipped by 8 bases and J by 1 base, with 19 bases between them. The CDR3 totals 16 residues. Germline values: CDR1 MNHEY, CDR2 SMNVEV (reference sequence). The CDR3 protein is CASSSLVGWRTDTQYF. The CDR3 nucleotides are TGTGCCAGCTCCTCCTTGGTTGGTTGGCGCACAGATACGCAGTATTTT.

The V and J genes are TRBV19 and TRBJ1-1; no reliable D call. Germline V lookup: CDR1 LNHDA, CDR2 SQIVND (reference sequence). CDR3 length: 14 amino acids. Deletions cut 2 bases from V and 0 bases from J, with 7 bases between. The chain's CDR3 is CASSISRLNTEAFF. The CDR3 DNA reads TGTGCCAGTAGTATAAGCCGGTTGAACACTGAAGCTTTCTTT.

The gene calls are TRBV6-2 or TRBV6-3 and TRBJ2-1, with 8 bases identical to TRBD2. Looked up from germline, CDR1 is MNHEY and CDR2 is SVGEGT. After removal of 5 bases from V and 4 bases from J, the junction contained 13 bases not matched to a gene. The CDR3 is 17 residues long. CDR3 nucleotide sequence: TGTGCCAGCAGTAAGGCACGGCCCGGGGGGGGGTACAATGAGCAGTTCTTC. Protein product: CASSKARPGGGYNEQFF.

CDR3 in DNA: TGTGCCAGCAGGCCTCTAGCCGGATACGAGCAGTACTTC. Its protein is CASRPLAGYEQYF. The chain uses TRBV7-8 and TRBJ2-7, with a possible D match to TRBD2 (5 bases). Between the trimmed V and J ends, which lost 6 bases and 4 bases, there was a span of 13 bases. Looked up from germline, CDR1 is SGHVS and CDR2 is FQNEAQ. The CDR3 spans 13 residues. The full variable domain, its missing parts supplied by reference TRBV7-8 and TRBJ2-7, is GAGVSQSPRYKVAKRGQDVALRCDPISGHVSLFWYQQALGQGPEFLTYFQNEAQLDKSGLPSDRFFAERPEGSVSTLKIQRTQQEDSAVYLCASRPLAGYEQYFGPGTRLTVT.

The V and J genes are TRBV11-2 and TRBJ1-4; D is perhaps TRBD1 (6 bases). V gave up 6 bases and J gave up 12 bases, with 17 bases separating them. CDR3 length equals 13 residues. CDR1 and CDR2 (germline): SGHAT, FQNNGV. This chain's CDR3 is CASSRMSTGELFF. The DNA of the CDR3 is TGTGCCAGCAGTAGGATGTCGACAGGAGAACTGTTTTTT. The full variable domain, its missing parts supplied by reference TRBV11-2 and TRBJ1-4, is EAGVAQSPRYKIIEKRQSVAFWCNPISGHATLYWYQQILGQGPKLLIQFQNNGVVDDSQLPKDRFSAERLKGVDSTLKIQPAKLEDSAVYLCASSRMSTGELFFGSGTQLSVL.